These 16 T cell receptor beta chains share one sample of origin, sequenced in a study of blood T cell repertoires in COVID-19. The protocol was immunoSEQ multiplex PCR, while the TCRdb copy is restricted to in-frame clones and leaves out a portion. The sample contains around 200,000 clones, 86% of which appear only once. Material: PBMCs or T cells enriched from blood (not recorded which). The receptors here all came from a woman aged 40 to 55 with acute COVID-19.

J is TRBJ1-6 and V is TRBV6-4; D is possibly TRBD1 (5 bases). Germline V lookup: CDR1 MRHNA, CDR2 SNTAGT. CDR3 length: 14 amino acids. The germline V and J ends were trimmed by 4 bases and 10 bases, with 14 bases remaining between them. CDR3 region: CASSVGHLRSPLHF. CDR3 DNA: TGTGCCAGCAGTGTTGGACACCTAAGATCACCCCTCCACTTT.

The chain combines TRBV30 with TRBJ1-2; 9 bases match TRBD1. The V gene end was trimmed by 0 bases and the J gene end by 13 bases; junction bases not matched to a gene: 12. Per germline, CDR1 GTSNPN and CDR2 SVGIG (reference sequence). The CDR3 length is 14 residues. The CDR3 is CAWSVRGGGQGSTF. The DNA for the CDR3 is TGTGCCTGGAGTGTAAGAGGAGGAGGACAGGGGAGCACCTTC. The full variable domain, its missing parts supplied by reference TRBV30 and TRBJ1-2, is SQTIHQWPATLVQPVGSPLSLECTVEGTSNPNLYWYRQAAGRGLQLLFYSVGIGQISSEVPQNLSASRPQDRQFILSSKKLLLSDSGFYLCAWSVRGGGQGSTFGSGTRLTVV.

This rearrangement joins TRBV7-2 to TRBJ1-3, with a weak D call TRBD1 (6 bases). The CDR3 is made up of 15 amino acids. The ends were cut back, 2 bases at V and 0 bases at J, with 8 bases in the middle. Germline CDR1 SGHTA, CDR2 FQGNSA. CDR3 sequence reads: CASSLSRGSGNTIYF. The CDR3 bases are TGTGCCAGCAGCTTATCCAGGGGCTCTGGAAACACCATATATTTT. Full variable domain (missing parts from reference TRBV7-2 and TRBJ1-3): GAGVSQSPSNKVTEKGKDVELRCDPISGHTALYWYRQSLGQGLEFLIYFQGNSAPDKSGLPSDRFSAERTGGSVSTLTIQRTQQEDSAVYLCASSLSRGSGNTIYFGEGSWLTVV.

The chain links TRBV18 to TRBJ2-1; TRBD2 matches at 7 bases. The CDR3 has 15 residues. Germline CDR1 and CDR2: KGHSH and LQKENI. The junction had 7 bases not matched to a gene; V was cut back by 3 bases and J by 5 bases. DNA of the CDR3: TGTGCCAGCTCACCCTTTTCTCGGGGGGACAATGAGCAGTTCTTC. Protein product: CASSPFSRGDNEQFF.

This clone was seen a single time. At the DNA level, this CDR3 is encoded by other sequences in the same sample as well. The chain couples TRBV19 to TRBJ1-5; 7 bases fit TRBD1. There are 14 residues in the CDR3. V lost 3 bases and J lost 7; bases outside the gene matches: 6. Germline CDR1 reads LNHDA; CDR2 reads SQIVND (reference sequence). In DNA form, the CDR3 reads TGTGCCAGTAGTATCAGACAGGGTGGACAGCCCCAGCATTTT. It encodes CASSIRQGGQPQHF.

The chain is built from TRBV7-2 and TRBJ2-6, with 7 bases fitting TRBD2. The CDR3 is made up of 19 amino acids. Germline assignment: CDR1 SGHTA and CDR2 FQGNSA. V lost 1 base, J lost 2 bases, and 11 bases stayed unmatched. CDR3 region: CASSLVGLWGGTGANVLTF. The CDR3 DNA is TGTGCCAGCAGCTTAGTGGGACTATGGGGGGGTACTGGGGCCAACGTCCTGACTTTC.

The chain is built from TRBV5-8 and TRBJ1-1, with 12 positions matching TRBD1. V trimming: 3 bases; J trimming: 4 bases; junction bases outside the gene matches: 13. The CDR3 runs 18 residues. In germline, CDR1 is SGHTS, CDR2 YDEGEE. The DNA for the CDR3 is TGTGCCAGCAGCTCCGGCCGGGACAGGGGGCGCGAGGGCACTGAAGCTTTCTTT. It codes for CASSSGRDRGREGTEAFF.

In DNA form, the CDR3 reads TGCAGCGTCCCGCTTCTGGCGGGGGGGAAAGATACGCAGTATTTT. Amino acids: CSVPLLAGGKDTQYF. V gene TRBV29-1 combines with J gene TRBJ2-3; the match to TRBD2 covers 9 bases. Looked up from germline, CDR1 is SQVTM and CDR2 is ANQGSEA. The trim removed 6 bases at V and 5 bases at J, leaving 12 bases unmatched. The CDR3 consists of 15 residues.

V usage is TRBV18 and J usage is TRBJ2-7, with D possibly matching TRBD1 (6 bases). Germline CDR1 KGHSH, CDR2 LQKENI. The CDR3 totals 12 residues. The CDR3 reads CGGQTSSYEQYV. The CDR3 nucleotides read TGTGGAGGACAGACAAGCTCCTACGAGCAGTACGTC.

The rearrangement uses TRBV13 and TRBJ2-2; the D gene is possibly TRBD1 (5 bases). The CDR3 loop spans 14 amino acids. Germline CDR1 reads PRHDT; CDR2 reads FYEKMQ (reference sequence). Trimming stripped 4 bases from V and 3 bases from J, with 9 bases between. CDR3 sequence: CASSYVTDTGELFF. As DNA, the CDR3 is TGTGCCAGCAGCTACGTGACAGACACCGGGGAGCTGTTTTTT.

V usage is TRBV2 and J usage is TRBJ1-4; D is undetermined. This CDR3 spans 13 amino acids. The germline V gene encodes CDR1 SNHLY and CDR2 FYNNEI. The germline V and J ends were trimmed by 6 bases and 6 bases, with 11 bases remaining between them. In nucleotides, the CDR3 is TGTGCCAGCAGAGACACCGGGGATGAAAAACTGTTTTTT. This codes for CASRDTGDEKLFF. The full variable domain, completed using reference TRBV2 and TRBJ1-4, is EPEVTQTPSHQVTQMGQEVILRCVPISNHLYFYWYRQILGQKVEFLVSFYNNEISEKSEIFDDQFSVERPDGSNFTLKIRSTKLEDSAMYFCASRDTGDEKLFFGSGTQLSVL.

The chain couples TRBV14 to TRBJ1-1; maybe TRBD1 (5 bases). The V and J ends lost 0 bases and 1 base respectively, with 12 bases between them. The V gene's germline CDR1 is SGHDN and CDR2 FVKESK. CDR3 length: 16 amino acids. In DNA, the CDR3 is TGTGCCAGCAGCCAAGAGGGGCGGGGTACGAACACTGAAGCTTTCTTT. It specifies CASSQEGRGTNTEAFF. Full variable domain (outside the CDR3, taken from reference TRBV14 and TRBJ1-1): EAGVTQFPSHSVIEKGQTVTLRCDPISGHDNLYWYRRVMGKEIKFLLHFVKESKQDESGMPNNRFLAERTGGTYSTLKVQPAELEDSGVYFCASSQEGRGTNTEAFFGQGTRLTVV.

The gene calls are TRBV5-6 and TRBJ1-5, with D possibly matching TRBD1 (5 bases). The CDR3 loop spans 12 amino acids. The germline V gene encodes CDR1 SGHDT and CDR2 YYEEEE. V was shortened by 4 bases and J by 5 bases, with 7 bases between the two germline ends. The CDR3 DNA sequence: TGTGCCAGCAGCGAACAGGATCAGCCCCAGCATTTT. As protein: CASSEQDQPQHF. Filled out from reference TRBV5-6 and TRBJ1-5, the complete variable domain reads DAGVTQSPTHLIKTRGQQVTLRCSPKSGHDTVSWYQQALGQGPQFIFQYYEEEERQRGNFPDRFSGHQFPNYSSELNVNALLLGDSALYLCASSEQDQPQHFGDGTRLSIL.

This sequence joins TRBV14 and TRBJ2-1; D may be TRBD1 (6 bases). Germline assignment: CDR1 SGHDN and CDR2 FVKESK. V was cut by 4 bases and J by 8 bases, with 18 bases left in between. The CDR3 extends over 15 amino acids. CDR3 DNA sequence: TGTGCCAGCAGCCCGTTGGGGGCGGGTGGGGATGAGCAGTTCTTC. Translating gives CASSPLGAGGDEQFF.

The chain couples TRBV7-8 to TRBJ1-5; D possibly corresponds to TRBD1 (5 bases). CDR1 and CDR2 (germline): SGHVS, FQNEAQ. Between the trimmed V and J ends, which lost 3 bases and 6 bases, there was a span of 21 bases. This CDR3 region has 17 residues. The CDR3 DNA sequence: TGTGCCAGCAGCTTGGGGTACAAGGGGCAATTGGGTCAGCCCCAGCATTTT. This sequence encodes CASSLGYKGQLGQPQHF.

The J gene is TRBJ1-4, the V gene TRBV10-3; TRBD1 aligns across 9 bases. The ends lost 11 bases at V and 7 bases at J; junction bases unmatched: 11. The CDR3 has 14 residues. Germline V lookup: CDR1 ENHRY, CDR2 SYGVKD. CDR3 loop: CAASPGTGTEKLFF. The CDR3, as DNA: TGTGCCGCCTCCCCCGGGACAGGGACTGAAAAACTGTTTTTT.